The source of this TCR beta chain is a study of cytomegalovirus exposure and HLA in healthy donors. Some clones are missing from TCRdb's copy, which holds only in-frame ones; the method was immunoSEQ multiplex PCR. The table has approximately 270,000 clones, nearly 90% seen once. On this clone itself: The antigen is unknown.

The CDR3 totals 16 residues. V shed 5 bases, J shed 4 bases, and the junction held 12 bases outside the gene matches. Germline loops: CDR1 MDHEN, CDR2 SYDVKM. Study-wide points: In vitro experiments confirmed that a few CMV-associated chains were specific for CMV antigens.

Sample: PBMCs. The source of this sequence is a woman aged 18-29 years in good health and CMV-seronegative. The rearrangement links TRBV28 to TRBJ1-2; TRBD1 agrees at 8 bases. The DNA of the CDR3 is TGTGCCAGCAGTCCCCTGGACAGGGAGGCGAGCTATGGCTACACCTTC. It specifies CASSPLDREASYGYTF.